By share, the clone carrying this T cell receptor beta chain counts as hyperexpanded. This specimen comes from a study of chemoradiotherapy in HPV16-positive cancers. Using immunoSEQ multiplex PCR, the repertoire was profiled, and TCRdb retains in-frame clones only, with some absent. Here the sample spans about 3,500 clones, approximately 80% being singletons. Germline V gene sequence: CDR1 SEHNR, CDR2 FQNEAQ (reference sequence). This CDR3 region has 15 residues. The germline V and J ends were trimmed by 3 bases and 2 bases, with 13 bases remaining between them. This sequence joins TRBV7-9 and TRBJ1-2; D unclear. This material consisted of tumor tissue, taken from a patient who underwent chemoradiotherapy. This receptor was identified in a human donor with HPV-associated anogenital cancer. The chain's CDR3 is CASSLPGQENYGYTF. CDR3 nucleotides: TGTGCCAGCAGCTTGCCCGGGCAGGAGAACTATGGCTACACCTTC.